Here is one TCR beta chain with its context. No cognate antigen has been identified for it. Within one base of it there is no much larger clone, and no base qualities were kept. Genomic DNA was extracted from sorted cells for sequencing of the TCRbeta CDR3 region. The immunoSEQ Assay was used to sequence the TCRbeta CDR3 regions. Held by TCRdb, this immuneACCESS table contains in-frame sequences only and omits some clones. Under half of the omission traces to an unresolved V gene where checked; the cause of the rest is unknown. The sample records around 76,000 clones, 94% of which are singletons. The ten largest account for 20% of the sample. CDR1 and CDR2 were assigned from the germline V gene (reference sequence) as MNHEY and SMNVEV. A distance of 12 bases separates the germline ends of V and J, which lose 5 bases and 10 bases respectively. From the cysteine through the phenylalanine, the CDR3 covers 13 amino acids. Left in the record is the CDR3 DNA by itself, 39 bases read in frame from the first base.

These data originate in a study of OX40 agonist ivuxolimab in advanced cancers. The study in broad terms: The costimulatory receptor OX40 (CD134) was targeted by ivuxolimab, a fully human IgG2 agonistic monoclonal antibody. Of the approximately 50 dose-escalation patients, hepatocellular carcinoma was present in around 19, melanoma in around 15, renal cell carcinoma in 9 and head and neck cancer in 9. In the dose-escalation cohort, roughly four fifths of patients were male, and the mean age was approximately 60 years, with a range of about 20 to 79. The monotherapy dose-escalation portion (N of about 49 patients) of the phase I ivuxolimab trial is reported in the paper. Peripheral TCRbeta sequencing was intended to test whether TCR sequence diversity was altered and clonal T-cell expansion was caused by ivuxolimab. Partial responses occurred in three dose-escalation patients: two with cutaneous melanoma and one with hepatocellular carcinoma. Intravenous ivuxolimab was administered to patients every 2 weeks at six dose levels: 0.01, 0.1, 0.3, 1.5, 3 and 10 mg/kg. Prior anti-PD-1, anti-PD-L1 or anti-CTLA-4 therapy was permitted, and less than 45% of dose-escalation patients had received checkpoint inhibitors.

Beyond this particular receptor, the publication reports: Which antigens the clonally expanded peripheral T cells were specific for was not determined. At doses of 0.1 to 3.0 mg/kg, clonal expansion of both CD4+ and CD8+ T cells in blood was seen between baseline and week 6. Partial responders in the 0.1-3.0 mg/kg groups had among the lowest normalized peripheral clonal expansion, especially among CD8+ T cells. After ivuxolimab, more expanded clones were found on average in CD8+ T cells than in CD4+ T cells. Low levels of normalized T-cell clonal expansion were also seen in some patients who did not respond.

Patients with a history of autoimmune disease or receiving systemic immunosuppression were excluded from the trial. Peripheral blood for TCR sequencing was collected from all dose cohorts at baseline, on cycle 4 day 1, and on cycle 7 day 1. Samples were obtained from an open-label, multicenter, first-in-human phase I dose-escalation trial of ivuxolimab. Adults with locally advanced or metastatic melanoma, renal cell carcinoma, hepatocellular carcinoma or head and neck squamous cell carcinoma were enrolled in the trial. Before TCR sequencing, CD4+ T cells and CD8+ T cells from peripheral blood were sorted into separate populations.

The rearranged segments are TRBV27 and TRBJ1-6, and perhaps TRBD1 as D gene, on 6 matching bases. The sequence was obtained from an adult with an advanced solid tumor such as melanoma, head and neck, liver or kidney cancer. This specimen consisted of CD4+ or CD8+ T cells sorted from blood, obtained in a trial of the OX40 agonist ivuxolimab. The DNA sequence is as follows: TGTGCCAGCAGTCACGGGACACCATCACCCCTCCACTTT. Its translation is CASSHGTPSPLHF.